This record concerns one T cell receptor beta chain sequence. This sample is drawn from a study of shared clonotypes between healthy human individuals. The CDR3 runs to 14 residues. Germline V gene data show CDR1 as MNHEY and CDR2 as SVGAGI. V gave up 2 bases and J gave up 5 bases, with 11 bases separating them. Sequencing used immunoSEQ multiplex PCR; TCRdb keeps in-frame clones, though not all of them. The sample records about 2 million clones, roughly 96% being singletons. V and J are TRBV6-5 and TRBJ2-3; D call uncertain. This receptor was identified in a man aged 18 to 29 in good health. Sequencing input: naive CD4+ T cells sorted from blood. Subset meaning: CD45RA+ positively selected. The CDR3 region is CASSYTNTLDTQYF. The CDR3, as DNA: TGTGCCAGCAGTTACACCAATACCCTAGATACGCAGTATTTT.